Listed below are T cell receptor beta chains from one sample, sequenced in a study of cytomegalovirus exposure and HLA in healthy donors. The table came from immunoSEQ multiplex PCR; TCRdb's copy has only in-frame clones and leaves some out. The data hold 150,000 to 200,000 clones, with roughly 70% observed a single time. The sequenced material came from PBMCs. The receptors originated from a woman aged 40 to 50 in good health and CMV-seropositive. Both conserved end residues are part of each CDR3. Clone size, where shown, is once, few, many, or a class for clones that have expanded.

V	J	size	CDR3
TRBV6-1	TRBJ2-5	-	CASRDSGAQETQYF
TRBV6-5	TRBJ1-5	-	CASRRQGPSNQPQHF
TRBV6-1	TRBJ2-7	-	CASSEGWGQGGRAYEQYF
TRBV9	TRBJ2-1	-	CASTPGAGGYNEQFF
TRBV5-8	TRBJ2-1	-	CASSLLAGGINEQFF
TRBV28	TRBJ2-7	once	CASSMAGANYEQYF
TRBV4-2	TRBJ2-7	-	CASTQGSGTYEQYF
TRBV7-2	TRBJ2-1	-	CASSSPSGGSYNEQFF
TRBV6-1	TRBJ2-7	-	CASSEWGPNHEQYF
TRBV10-3	TRBJ1-2	-	CAISGGTGGKNYGYTF
TRBV7-2	TRBJ2-3	once	CASSYRGTDTQYF
TRBV11-3	TRBJ1-5	-	CASPTQGDNQPQHF
TRBV28	TRBJ2-7	-	CASSRRLADREQYF
TRBV9	TRBJ2-7	-	CASSVEGARYEQYF
TRBV4-3	TRBJ1-3	-	CASSQEGGPGNTIYF
TRBV5-1	TRBJ1-1	-	CASSFDGEMNTEAFF